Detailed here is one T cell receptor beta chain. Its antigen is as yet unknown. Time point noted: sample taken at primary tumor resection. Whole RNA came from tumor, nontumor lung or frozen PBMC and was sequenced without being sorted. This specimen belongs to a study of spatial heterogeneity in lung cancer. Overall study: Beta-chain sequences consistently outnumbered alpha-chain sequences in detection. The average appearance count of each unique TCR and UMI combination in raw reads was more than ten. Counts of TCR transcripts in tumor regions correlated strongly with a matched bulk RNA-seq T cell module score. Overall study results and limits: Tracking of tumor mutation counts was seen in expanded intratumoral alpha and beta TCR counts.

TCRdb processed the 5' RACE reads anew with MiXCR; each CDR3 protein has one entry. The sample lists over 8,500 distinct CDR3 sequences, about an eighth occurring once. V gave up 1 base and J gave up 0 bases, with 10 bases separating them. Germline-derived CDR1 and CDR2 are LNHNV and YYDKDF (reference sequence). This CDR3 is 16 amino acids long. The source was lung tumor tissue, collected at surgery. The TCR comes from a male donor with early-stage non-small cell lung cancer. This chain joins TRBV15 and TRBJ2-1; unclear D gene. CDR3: CATSRGRIDSYNEQFF. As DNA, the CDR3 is TGTGCCACCAGCAGAGGAAGAATAGACTCCTACAATGAGCAGTTCTTC.